The 8 T cell receptor beta chains below were found in one sample sequenced in a study of shared clonotypes between healthy human individuals. Sequencing was performed with immunoSEQ multiplex PCR; in TCRdb, only in-frame clones are kept and a portion is missing. The table includes about 1.5 million clones, approximately 97% detected once. Sequencing used naive CD4+ T cells sorted from blood. Sample subset: CD45RA+ positively selected. The receptors derive from a man younger than 40 in good health.

This rearrangement joins TRBV5-6 to TRBJ2-1; D uncertain. V was pared by 1 base and J by 6 bases, with 11 bases between. The CDR3 runs to 14 residues. The germline gives CDR1 SGHDT, CDR2 YYEEEE. DNA of the CDR3: TGTGCCAGCAGCTTGATCGGACGTCGCAATGAGCAGTTCTTC. It translates to CASSLIGRRNEQFF.

The chain carries TRBV7-2 and TRBJ2-1; TRBD2 aligns across 11 bases. The CDR3 has 14 residues. Germline V gene lookup returns CDR1 SGHTA and CDR2 FQGNSA. The J segment lost 13 bases and the V segment lost 3 bases, leaving 8 bases of the junction unmatched. The CDR3 protein is CASSLQDTSGSQFF. CDR3 bases: TGTGCCAGCAGCTTGCAGGATACTAGCGGGAGTCAGTTCTTC.

This clone was recorded a few times. V and J are TRBV9 and TRBJ2-3, with 9 bases that match TRBD2. With 1 base clipped from V and 1 base from J, the junction kept 1 base outside the gene matches. Germline CDR1 is SGDLS and CDR2 is YYNGEE. This CDR3 has 15 amino acids. This CDR3 reads CASSVRTSGTDTQYF. CDR3 coding DNA: TGTGCCAGCAGCGTACGGACTAGCGGCACAGATACGCAGTATTTT. The full variable domain, rest sourced from reference TRBV9 and TRBJ2-3, is DSGVTQTPKHLITATGQRVTLRCSPRSGDLSVYWYQQSLDQGLQFLIQYYNGEERAKGNILERFSAQQFPDLHSELNLSSLELGDSALYFCASSVRTSGTDTQYFGPGTRLTVL.

The chain joins TRBV4-1 to TRBJ2-1, with TRBD1 matching 10 bases. Germline values: CDR1 MGHRA, CDR2 YSYEKL. The CDR3 sequence is 18 residues long. Unmatched junction bases numbered 10, after V lost 1 base and J lost 4 bases. This CDR3 reads CASSQVATGTGEYNEQFF. The CDR3 DNA follows: TGCGCCAGCAGCCAAGTGGCAACCGGGACAGGGGAATACAATGAGCAGTTCTTC.

This clone occurred once. The gene calls are TRBV7-9 and TRBJ2-3, with 7 positions matching TRBD1. The CDR3 is 15 amino acids. With V trimmed by 4 bases and J by 4 bases, 8 bases remained unmatched. Germline loops: CDR1 SEHNR, CDR2 FQNEAQ (reference sequence). This CDR3 is CASSYTGESADTQYF. Here the CDR3 DNA reads TGTGCCAGCAGCTACACAGGGGAATCGGCAGATACGCAGTATTTT.

This chain joins TRBV11-2 and TRBJ2-7; D is undetermined. CDR3 length: 13 amino acids. Deletions cut 1 base from V and 6 bases from J, with 10 bases between. CDR1 SGHAT and CDR2 FQNNGV come from the germline V gene. CDR3 nucleotides: TGTGCCAGCAGCTTAGTTGGGCTGGTCGAGCAGTACTTC. Amino acids: CASSLVGLVEQYF.

The rearrangement joins TRBV18 to TRBJ1-1; D call uncertain. V dropped 0 bases and J dropped 1 base, with 12 bases sitting between them. Germline V gives CDR1 KGHSH, CDR2 LQKENI. CDR3 length equals 16 residues. The CDR3 sequence: CASSPPVGWRNTEAFF. Here the CDR3 DNA reads TGTGCCAGCTCACCACCCGTGGGATGGAGGAACACTGAAGCTTTCTTT.

CDR3 in DNA: TGTGCCTGGAGTGGGGGCCCAGATTATTACGAGCAGTACTTC. This codes for CAWSGGPDYYEQYF. This sequence joins TRBV30 and TRBJ2-7; D perhaps matches TRBD1 (5 bases). Trimming removed 1 base from V and 4 bases from J, with 14 bases in between. CDR3 length: 14 residues. Germline loops: CDR1 GTSNPN, CDR2 SVGIG (reference sequence).